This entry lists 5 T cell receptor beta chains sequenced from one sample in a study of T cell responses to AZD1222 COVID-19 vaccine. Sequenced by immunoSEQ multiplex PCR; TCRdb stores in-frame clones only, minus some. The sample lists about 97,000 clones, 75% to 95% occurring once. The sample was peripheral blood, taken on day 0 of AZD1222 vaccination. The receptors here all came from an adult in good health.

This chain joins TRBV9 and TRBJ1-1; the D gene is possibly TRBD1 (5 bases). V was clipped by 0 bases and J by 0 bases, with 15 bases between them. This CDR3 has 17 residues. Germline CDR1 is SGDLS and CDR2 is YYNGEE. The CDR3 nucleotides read TGTGCCAGCAGCGTAGAGAAGAGGGAGGGGATGAACACTGAAGCTTTCTTT. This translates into CASSVEKREGMNTEAFF.

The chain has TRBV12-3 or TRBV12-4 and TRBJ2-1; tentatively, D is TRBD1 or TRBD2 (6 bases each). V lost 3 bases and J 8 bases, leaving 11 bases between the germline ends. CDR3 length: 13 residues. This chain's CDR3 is CASSFTGADEQFF. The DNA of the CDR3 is TGTGCCAGCAGTTTCACGGGGGCTGATGAGCAGTTCTTC.

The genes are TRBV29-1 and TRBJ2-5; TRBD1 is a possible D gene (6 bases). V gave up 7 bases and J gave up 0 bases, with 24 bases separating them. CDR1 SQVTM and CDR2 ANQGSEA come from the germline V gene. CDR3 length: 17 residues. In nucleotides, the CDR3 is TGCAGCGGCCTTGGACAGTCCCCTCCGTCGTACCAAGAGACCCAGTACTTC. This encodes CSGLGQSPPSYQETQYF.

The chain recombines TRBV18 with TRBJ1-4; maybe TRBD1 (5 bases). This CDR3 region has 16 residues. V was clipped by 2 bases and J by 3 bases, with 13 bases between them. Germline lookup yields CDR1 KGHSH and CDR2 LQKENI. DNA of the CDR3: TGTGCCAGCTCACCATGGGGCAGGGAGTCTAATGAAAAACTGTTTTTT. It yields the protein CASSPWGRESNEKLFF.

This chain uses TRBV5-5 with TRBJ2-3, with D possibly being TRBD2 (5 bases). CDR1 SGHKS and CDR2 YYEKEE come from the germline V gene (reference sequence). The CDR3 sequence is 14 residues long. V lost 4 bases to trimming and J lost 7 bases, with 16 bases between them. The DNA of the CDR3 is TGTGCCAGCAGCGGGAGAAGCACAGAGAATACGCAGTATTTT. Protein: CASSGRSTENTQYF.